This is a list of T cell receptor beta chains from one sample in a study of blood T cells in healthy people across ages. A single record per CDR3 protein comes from TCRdb applying MiXCR to the 5' RACE reads. The sample holds about 1,500,000 distinct CDR3 sequences, 35% to 45% seen once. Sequencing was performed on blood. These TCRs come from a woman between 18 and 30 years old in good health. The CDR3 runs from the conserved cysteine through the conserved F or W. A D gene is named only where the DNA matches it firmly. Rows give clone size only sometimes, using once, few, many, or a class for an expanded clone.

cdr3_aa cdr3_nt clone_size j_call d_call v_call
CASSLGAGAIDTQYF TGTGCCAGCAGCCTTGGAGCGGGAGCGATAGATACGCAGTATTTT NA TRBJ2-3 TRBD2 TRBV5-6
CSAWASGFEGSYNEQYF TGCAGTGCTTGGGCTAGCGGATTCGAGGGCTCCTACAATGAGCAGTACTTC once TRBJ2-7 TRBD2 TRBV20-1
CAWSDSGTGYF TGTGCCTGGAGCGACTCCGGGACAGGGTACTTC NA TRBJ2-4 TRBD1 TRBV30
CASSLETGFGERYF TGTGCCAGCAGCTTAGAGACAGGTTTCGGCGAGCGGTACTTC NA TRBJ2-5 NA TRBV11-2
CASSRPRNSNQPQHF TGTGCCTCATCACGACCGCGTAATAGCAATCAGCCCCAGCATTTT NA TRBJ1-5 NA TRBV4-2
CAISPNSGQGHYNEQFF TGTGCCATCAGTCCGAACTCTGGACAGGGTCACTACAATGAGCAGTTCTTC NA TRBJ2-1 TRBD1 TRBV10-3
CASSSGPPGNQPQHF TGTGCCAGCAGTTCGGGCCCTCCGGGCAATCAGCCCCAGCATTTT NA TRBJ1-5 NA TRBV27
CASSLGRAGSYEQYF TGTGCCAGCAGCTTAGGTAGGGCAGGGTCCTACGAGCAGTACTTC NA TRBJ2-7 NA TRBV11-2
CASSPGIGTGGEKLFF TGTGCCAGCAGCCCAGGGATCGGGACAGGGGGCGAAAAACTGTTTTTT few TRBJ1-4 TRBD1 TRBV7-9
CARSHPGQIQETQYF TGTGCCCGCAGCCATCCTGGACAGATTCAAGAGACCCAGTACTTC NA TRBJ2-5 NA TRBV3-1
CATSLLLPGQGTHSPLHF TGTGCCACCAGCTTACTTCTCCCGGGACAGGGAACGCATTCACCCCTCCACTTT NA TRBJ1-6 TRBD1 TRBV11-1
CASSLEQGSTDTQYF TGCGCCAGCAGCTTGGAACAGGGAAGCACAGATACGCAGTATTTT few TRBJ2-3 NA TRBV5-1
CSARAASGRWTYGQYF TGCAGTGCTAGGGCGGCTAGCGGGAGATGGACCTACGGGCAGTACTTC NA TRBJ2-4 TRBD2 TRBV20-1
CASSYSTEMQFF TGTGCCAGCAGTTATTCGACGGAGATGCAGTTCTTC NA TRBJ2-1 NA TRBV6-2/TRBV6-3
CASQTGNQPQHF TGTGCCAGCCAGACAGGAAATCAGCCCCAGCATTTT NA TRBJ1-5 NA TRBV28
CSADRQGFSYEQYF TGCAGTGCTGACCGCCAAGGTTTCTCCTACGAGCAGTACTTC few TRBJ2-7 NA TRBV20-1
CASSQSGRAPSYNEQFF TGTGCCAGCAGCCAGAGCGGGAGGGCGCCCTCCTACAATGAGCAGTTCTTC NA TRBJ2-1 NA TRBV21-1
CASSAGQSAYGYTF TGTGCCAGCAGCGCCGGACAGTCTGCCTATGGCTACACCTTC NA TRBJ1-2 NA TRBV9
CASARVGSYEQYF TGTGCCAGCGCAAGGGTGGGTTCCTACGAGCAGTACTTC NA TRBJ2-7 NA TRBV3-1
CSVDTQKDRGDYGYTF TGCAGCGTTGACACCCAAAAAGACAGGGGCGACTATGGCTACACCTTC few TRBJ1-2 TRBD1 TRBV29-1
CASSDGATRTDTQYF TGTGCCAGCAGTGACGGTGCGACCCGCACAGATACGCAGTATTTT NA TRBJ2-3 NA TRBV6-4
CASSYRAGDQPQHF TGTGCCAGCAGCTACAGGGCGGGAGATCAGCCCCAGCATTTT few TRBJ1-5 NA TRBV7-2
CASPPSGTSGGVDTQYF TGTGCCAGTCCACCAAGCGGGACTAGCGGGGGGGTGGATACGCAGTATTTT NA TRBJ2-3 TRBD2 TRBV28
CASSWGGGANTGELFF TGTGCCAGCAGCTGGGGCGGGGGCGCGAACACCGGGGAGCTGTTTTTT NA TRBJ2-2 NA TRBV5-4
CASSFLRGAQDGYTF TGTGCCAGCAGTTTCCTCAGGGGGGCTCAGGATGGCTACACCTTC few TRBJ1-2 TRBD1 TRBV12-3/TRBV12-4
CASSLAGRSGYTF TGCGCCAGCAGCTTGGCCGGACGAAGTGGCTACACCTTC NA TRBJ1-2 NA TRBV5-1
CASSLGLAAHNEQFF TGTGCCAGCAGCTTGGGACTAGCGGCCCACAATGAGCAGTTCTTC NA TRBJ2-1 TRBD2 TRBV5-6
CASSQSTRKGSYEQYF TGTGCCAGCAGCCAGAGTACTAGGAAGGGGAGCTACGAGCAGTACTTC few TRBJ2-7 NA TRBV3-1
CASSLMGTSGNSYEQYF TGTGCCAGCAGTTTAATGGGGACTAGCGGGAACTCCTACGAGCAGTACTTC NA TRBJ2-7 TRBD2 TRBV27
CAISESSIPGDQPQHF TGTGCCATCAGTGAGTCGAGCATCCCGGGCGATCAGCCCCAGCATTTT few TRBJ1-5 NA TRBV10-3
CASSEALQGEQYF TGTGCCAGCAGTGAAGCGCTCCAGGGGGAGCAGTACTTC few TRBJ2-7 NA TRBV2
CASSLVSPGLMGNEKLFF TGTGCCAGCAGCTTAGTATCTCCCGGGCTGATGGGTAATGAAAAACTGTTTTTT few TRBJ1-4 NA TRBV11-2
CASGQGLAGFYNEQFF TGCGCCAGCGGCCAGGGACTAGCGGGATTCTACAATGAGCAGTTCTTC once TRBJ2-1 TRBD2 TRBV5-1
CATSRDLALAGMQQFF TGTGCCACCAGCAGAGATTTGGCACTAGCGGGGATGCAGCAGTTCTTC many TRBJ2-1 TRBD2 TRBV15
CSAKRAGEGWYEQYF TGCAGTGCGAAAAGGGCCGGAGAGGGCTGGTACGAGCAGTACTTC NA TRBJ2-7 NA TRBV20-1
CASSLIRAVGSGANVLTF TGTGCCAGCAGTTTAATCCGGGCGGTTGGTTCTGGGGCCAACGTCCTGACTTTC NA TRBJ2-6 NA TRBV12-3/TRBV12-4
CASSLVPYFIAGGTDTQYF TGTGCCAGCAGCTTAGTCCCTTACTTTATAGCGGGGGGCACAGATACGCAGTATTTT NA TRBJ2-3 TRBD2 TRBV7-2
CASSPGQPLYTF TGCGCCAGCAGCCCGGGACAGCCTCTCTACACCTTC NA TRBJ1-2 TRBD1 TRBV5-1
CASSEVRGTYYGYTF TGTGCCAGCAGTGAAGTCCGGGGAACGTATTATGGCTACACCTTC NA TRBJ1-2 NA TRBV2
CSAVTGANYGYTF TGCAGTGCTGTTACAGGGGCTAACTATGGCTACACCTTC NA TRBJ1-2 TRBD1 TRBV20-1
CASSEGQGVNTEAFF TGTGCCAGCAGCGAGGGACAGGGCGTGAACACTGAAGCTTTCTTT NA TRBJ1-1 TRBD1 TRBV9
CSARGPAGDRGPLSSYNEQFF TGCAGTGCTAGAGGGCCAGCCGGGGACAGGGGCCCCCTGAGCTCCTACAATGAGCAGTTCTTC NA TRBJ2-1 TRBD1 TRBV20-1
CASSPSIGQMNTEAFF TGTGCCAGCAGCCCGAGCATAGGACAGATGAACACTGAAGCTTTCTTT NA TRBJ1-1 NA TRBV11-2
CASRGGQGEAFF TGTGCCAGCAGGGGTGGACAAGGTGAAGCTTTCTTT NA TRBJ1-1 NA TRBV2
CASSLEGTRFYEQYF TGTGCCAGCAGCTTGGAGGGGACTAGATTCTACGAGCAGTACTTC few TRBJ2-7 TRBD2 TRBV11-2
CASSLTGPRDEKLFF TGCGCCAGCAGCCTAACAGGGCCCAGGGATGAAAAACTGTTTTTT NA TRBJ1-4 NA TRBV5-1